This T cell receptor beta chain derives from a study of blood T cells in healthy people across ages. Donors were healthy Caucasian individuals from Russia aged about 6 to 100. The use of a sample-barcoded 5' primer and a J-beta primer mix characterized a second PCR of about 7 to 12 cycles. One entry per CDR3 protein, called by TCRdb with MiXCR from the 5' RACE reads. The sample carries over a million distinct CDR3 sequences, approximately 26% recorded once. Trimming cost V 2 bases and J 6 bases, with 11 bases left between them. The CDR3 loop spans 15 amino acids. Germline values: CDR1 MNHEY, CDR2 SMNVEV (reference sequence). These data are also associated with another study on T cells of mothers and their children. That study reports: A few mothers and their six children, all healthy Caucasians, donated.

The origin of this receptor is a girl under 10 years old in good health. Material for sequencing was blood. The chain is built from TRBV27 and TRBJ1-6, with D perhaps matching TRBD1 (5 bases). DNA for the CDR3: TGTGCCAGCAGTTTAGGGACCGGCTCTAATTCACCCCTCCACTTT. This codes for CASSLGTGSNSPLHF.